A single sample is the source of the 32 T cell receptor beta chains below, sequenced in a study of cytomegalovirus exposure and HLA in healthy donors. 60 Vbeta and 13 Jbeta primers were used in PCR. Clones were sequenced by immunoSEQ multiplex PCR, and TCRdb holds only the in-frame ones, with some missing. The sample includes under 150,000 clones, about 69% of them seen just once. The material sequenced was PBMCs. The source of these receptors is a man aged 25 to 45 in good health and CMV-seronegative.

This chain uses TRBV7-6 with TRBJ2-3; 11 bases are a match to TRBD2. V trimming: 9 bases; J trimming: 0 bases; junction bases outside the gene matches: 5. Germline V lookup: CDR1 SGHVS, CDR2 FNYEAQ. This CDR3 has 15 residues. In DNA form, the CDR3 reads TGTGCCAGTACTAGCGGGGGAGCTAGCACAGATACGCAGTATTTT. It yields the protein CASTSGGASTDTQYF.

This clone has more than one count but fewer than ten. Here the CDR3 DNA reads TGTGCCAGCAGTTTGACTAGCGGGGGGGCGGAGACCCAGTACTTC. Translation: CASSLTSGGAETQYF. The genes are TRBV6-6 and TRBJ2-5; 14 bases are shared with TRBD2. The germline gives CDR1 MNHNY, CDR2 SVGAGI (reference sequence). The CDR3 loop spans 15 amino acids. J lost 5 bases, V lost 4 bases, and 3 bases had no gene match.

The chain is built from TRBV28 and TRBJ2-7, with D tentatively TRBD1 (5 bases). The CDR3 sequence is 13 residues long. Germline V gene sequence: CDR1 MDHEN, CDR2 SYDVKM. V lost 6 bases and J 2 bases, leaving 11 bases between the germline ends. CDR3 nucleotide sequence: TGTGCCAGCAGAAGCGACAGTACCTACGAGCAGTACTTC. It is translated as CASRSDSTYEQYF.

The V gene is TRBV5-1, the J gene TRBJ2-7, with D unresolved. Trimming left V 3 bases short and J 2 bases short, with 6 bases between. In germline, CDR1 is SGHRS, CDR2 YFSETQ. This CDR3 region has 12 residues. In nucleotides, the CDR3 is TGCGCCAGCAGCTCCGGTGCCTACGAGCAGTACTTC. It specifies CASSSGAYEQYF.

This chain joins TRBV27 and TRBJ2-1; 7 bases are shared with TRBD1. The trim removed 4 bases at V and 2 bases at J, leaving 2 bases unmatched. Germline V gene lookup returns CDR1 MNHEY and CDR2 SMNVEV (reference sequence). The CDR3 covers 14 residues. In nucleotides, the CDR3 is TGTGCCAGCAGTTCGGGACAGCCCTACAATGAGCAGTTCTTC. Protein: CASSSGQPYNEQFF.

This clone came up once. This chain uses TRBV7-9 with TRBJ1-1; no reliable D call. CDR1 and CDR2 (germline): SEHNR, FQNEAQ (reference sequence). This CDR3 is 11 amino acids long. V shed 9 bases and J shed 2 bases, with 7 bases lying between them. In nucleotides, the CDR3 is TGTGCCAGTTGGAGCAACACTGAAGCTTTCTTT. The encoded protein is CASWSNTEAFF.

The chain has TRBV10-3 and TRBJ2-3; TRBD2 aligns across 9 bases. This CDR3 has 12 residues. The germline gives CDR1 ENHRY, CDR2 SYGVKD. V was clipped by 7 bases and J by 8 bases; unmatched bases: 4. CDR3 nucleotides: TGTGCCATCACCAATAGCGGGGGTACGCAGTATTTT. This encodes CAITNSGGTQYF.

J is TRBJ1-1 and V is TRBV7-3, with 7 bases lining up with TRBD1. V gave up 2 bases and J gave up 1 base; unmatched junction bases: 1. CDR3 size: 14 residues. CDR1 SGHTA and CDR2 FQGTGA come from the germline V gene. CDR3 nucleotides: TGTGCCAGCAGCTTAGGGACAGAGAACACTGAAGCTTTCTTT. It specifies CASSLGTENTEAFF. Variable domain in full (rest from reference TRBV7-3 and TRBJ1-1): GAGVSQTPSNKVTEKGKYVELRCDPISGHTALYWYRQSLGQGPEFLIYFQGTGAADDSGLPNDRFFAVRPEGSVSTLKIQRTERGDSAVYLCASSLGTENTEAFFGQGTRLTVV.

This chain links TRBV6-4 with TRBJ2-7, with D maybe TRBD2 (6 bases). The CDR3 is 14 residues long. V was clipped by 3 bases and J by 7 bases, with 16 bases between them. Germline CDR1 MRHNA, CDR2 SNTAGT. Here the CDR3 reads CASSETGRSSEQYF. The DNA of the CDR3 is TGTGCCAGCAGTGAGACGGGGAGGTCGAGTGAGCAGTACTTC.

V usage is TRBV29-1 and J usage is TRBJ1-1; D perhaps matches TRBD1 (5 bases). Per the germline V gene, CDR1 is SQVTM and CDR2 is ANQGSEA. This CDR3 has 10 residues. Trimming pared 2 bases from V and 11 bases from J, leaving 9 bases between. CDR3 protein: CSVETGSAFF. For the CDR3, the DNA is TGCAGCGTTGAAACAGGTTCGGCTTTCTTT.

The V call is TRBV29-1, the J call TRBJ2-1; TRBD1 aligns across 8 bases. CDR1 is SQVTM and CDR2 is ANQGSEA in the germline V gene. V shed 8 bases, J shed 10 bases, and the junction held 10 bases outside the gene matches. CDR3 size: 12 residues. CDR3 in DNA: TGCAGCCAGACACAGGGGGATAACGAGCAGTTCTTC. Translation gives CSQTQGDNEQFF.

This clone was observed once. J is TRBJ2-1 and V is TRBV5-1; TRBD1 agrees at 8 bases. From germline, CDR1 is SGHRS and CDR2 YFSETQ. The CDR3 spans 14 residues. After removal of 4 bases from V and 7 bases from J, the junction contained 7 bases not matched to a gene. The CDR3 reads CASSPRGLRNEQFF. In DNA form, the CDR3 reads TGCGCCAGCAGCCCCAGGGGGCTAAGAAATGAGCAGTTCTTC.

In its sample, this clone was seen a few times. J is TRBJ2-7 and V is TRBV4-2; possibly TRBD2 for D (5 bases). The CDR3 runs 14 residues. Germline-derived CDR1 and CDR2 are LGHNA and YNFKEQ. V lost 1 base and J lost 2, with 9 bases in between. CDR3 nucleotide sequence: TGTGCCAGCAGCCAAGTTGGGGAGACCTACGAGCAGTACTTC. Residues: CASSQVGETYEQYF.

The gene calls are TRBV13 and TRBJ2-1; 8 positions match TRBD2. The germline V gene encodes CDR1 PRHDT and CDR2 FYEKMQ (reference sequence). V was pared by 0 bases and J by 5 bases, with 9 bases of the junction left unmatched. This CDR3 region has 17 residues. The CDR3 protein is CASSLGQREWVDNEQFF. CDR3 bases: TGTGCCAGCAGCTTAGGCCAGCGGGAGTGGGTCGACAATGAGCAGTTCTTC.

The DNA for the CDR3 is TGTGCCAGCGGTACCACAGGGAACACTGAAGCTTTCTTT. Protein: CASGTTGNTEAFF. The V call is TRBV6-5, the J call TRBJ1-1; weak D call: TRBD1 (5 bases). Germline V gene data show CDR1 as MNHEY and CDR2 as SVGAGI. The CDR3 is made up of 13 amino acids. Trimming removed 8 bases from V and 1 base from J, with 11 bases in between.

The chain is built from TRBV9 and TRBJ2-7, with TRBD2 matching over 10 bases. V lost 0 bases to trimming and J lost 3 bases; unmatched junction nucleotides: 9. The CDR3 has 17 residues. In germline, CDR1 is SGDLS, CDR2 YYNGEE. DNA of the CDR3: TGTGCCAGCAGCGTAGCCCCACGGACTAGCGGAGGCTACGAGCAGTACTTC. It encodes CASSVAPRTSGGYEQYF. The full variable domain, in which reference TRBV9 and TRBJ2-7 provide the parts outside the CDR3, is DSGVTQTPKHLITATGQRVTLRCSPRSGDLSVYWYQQSLDQGLQFLIQYYNGEERAKGNILERFSAQQFPDLHSELNLSSLELGDSALYFCASSVAPRTSGGYEQYFGPGTRLTVT.

The V call is TRBV15, the J call TRBJ1-5, with D possibly TRBD1 on 5 matching bases. Per germline, CDR1 LNHNV and CDR2 YYDKDF (reference sequence). The germline V and J ends were trimmed by 5 bases and 0 bases, with 14 bases remaining between them. The CDR3 extends over 16 amino acids. CDR3 in amino acids: CATSGGTIDSNQPQHF. The CDR3 coding sequence is TGTGCCACCAGCGGAGGGACTATTGATAGCAATCAGCCCCAGCATTTT.

This clone has a handful of counts. The chain links TRBV7-6 to TRBJ2-2, with 11 bases that match TRBD2. The CDR3 runs to 16 residues. Per the germline V gene, CDR1 is SGHVS and CDR2 is FNYEAQ. Trimming cost V 6 bases and J 5 bases; bases outside gene matches: 8. The CDR3, as DNA: TGTGCCAGCAGTCCCGCACTAGCGGGAGTTACCGGGGAGCTGTTTTTT. This sequence encodes CASSPALAGVTGELFF.

The chain couples TRBV19 to TRBJ2-1; 9 bases align to TRBD2. The germline CDR1 and CDR2 sequences are LNHDA and SQIVND (reference sequence). The CDR3 is made up of 16 amino acids. The ends lost 5 bases at V and 7 bases at J; junction bases unmatched: 12. Written as DNA, the CDR3 is TGTGCCAGTAGTGGAATGATAGCGGGAGAGTTTAATGAGCAGTTCTTC. Its protein is CASSGMIAGEFNEQFF. Using reference TRBV19 and TRBJ2-1 for the parts outside the CDR3, the full variable domain is DGGITQSPKYLFRKEGQNVTLSCEQNLNHDAMYWYRQDPGQGLRLIYYSQIVNDFQKGDIAEGYSVSREKKESFPLTVTSAQKNPTAFYLCASSGMIAGEFNEQFFGPGTRLTVL.

V gene TRBV7-6 combines with J gene TRBJ1-1; 7 nucleotides agree with TRBD1. The germline V gene has CDR1 SGHVS and CDR2 FNYEAQ. The V gene end was trimmed by 5 bases and the J gene end by 5 bases; junction bases not matched to a gene: 8. The CDR3 consists of 14 residues. The CDR3 DNA reads as TGTGCCAGCAGCCCTCGGACAGGTGAGACTGAAGCTTTCTTT. Protein: CASSPRTGETEAFF. The entire variable domain, with the rest obtained from reference TRBV7-6 and TRBJ1-1, is as follows: GAGVSQSPRYKVTKRGQDVALRCDPISGHVSLYWYRQALGQGPEFLTYFNYEAQQDKSGLPNDRFSAERPEGSISTLTIQRTEQRDSAMYRCASSPRTGETEAFFGQGTRLTVV.

J is TRBJ1-2 and V is TRBV30; unclear D gene. The CDR3 is made up of 13 amino acids. Germline-derived CDR1 and CDR2 are GTSNPN and SVGIG (reference sequence). The V gene lost 2 bases and the J gene lost 7 bases, with 14 bases spanning the gap. In nucleotides, the CDR3 is TGTGCCTGGAGTCCCCACCATTCGGGTGGCTACACCTTC. It is translated as CAWSPHHSGGYTF.

This clone was detected once. The chain combines TRBV29-1 with TRBJ1-1; the D gene is possibly TRBD1 (5 bases). Between the trimmed V and J ends, which lost 4 bases and 1 base, there was a span of 10 bases. CDR1 is SQVTM, CDR2 ANQGSEA, per germline. This CDR3 is 13 amino acids long. CDR3 in amino acids: CSVVGQSNTEAFF. DNA for the CDR3: TGCAGCGTTGTCGGACAATCGAACACTGAAGCTTTCTTT.

The chain carries TRBV6-5 and TRBJ2-7, with TRBD1 as a possible D gene (5 bases). Germline values: CDR1 MNHEY, CDR2 SVGAGI. This CDR3 spans 11 amino acids. V was shortened by 6 bases and J by 13 bases, with 16 bases between the two germline ends. CDR3 sequence reads: CASRSTGIVYF. DNA for the CDR3: TGTGCCAGCAGGTCCACAGGTATTGTCTACTTC.

This clone was observed a few times. The rearrangement links TRBV5-1 to TRBJ2-7, with 10 bases fitting TRBD1. The ends lost 7 bases at V and 4 bases at J; junction bases unmatched: 5. Germline V CDR1 and CDR2: SGHRS, YFSETQ. The CDR3 consists of 13 residues. The CDR3 region has the DNA TGCGCCAGCTACCGGGACAGGGGTTACGAGCAGTACTTC. It codes for CASYRDRGYEQYF.

The CDR3 region is CASSQDSQKETQYF. CDR3 DNA: TGTGCCAGCAGCCAAGATAGCCAGAAAGAGACCCAGTACTTC. The chain has TRBV4-2 and TRBJ2-5; no clear D. The CDR3 sequence is 14 residues long. The germline V and J ends were trimmed by 0 bases and 3 bases, with 8 bases remaining between them. Per the germline V gene, CDR1 is LGHNA and CDR2 is YNFKEQ.

This clone was observed a handful of times. The chain uses TRBV5-1 and TRBJ2-3; a weak D match, TRBD1 (5 bases). This CDR3 is built from 15 residues. V was cut by 4 bases and J by 2 bases, with 14 bases left in between. Per germline, CDR1 SGHRS and CDR2 YFSETQ. The CDR3 loop reads CASSPGNGHTDTQYF. The CDR3 DNA is TGCGCCAGCAGCCCGGGCAACGGACACACAGATACGCAGTATTTT.

The genes are TRBV15 and TRBJ1-2; perhaps TRBD1 as D (5 bases). This CDR3 is 13 amino acids long. Trimming pared 5 bases from V and 6 bases from J, leaving 13 bases between. Germline V lookup: CDR1 LNHNV, CDR2 YYDKDF (reference sequence). CDR3: CATSGPAGNGYTF. CDR3 coding DNA: TGTGCCACCAGCGGCCCGGCAGGGAATGGCTACACCTTC.

This clone has a single count. The chain joins TRBV5-5 to TRBJ1-2, with TRBD1 as a possible D gene (6 bases). The length of the CDR3 is 13 residues. Trimming pared 5 bases from V and 2 bases from J, leaving 10 bases between. Germline assignment: CDR1 SGHKS and CDR2 YYEKEE (reference sequence). CDR3 in DNA: TGTGCCAGCAGACTGACAGGAAACTATGGCTACACCTTC. It encodes CASRLTGNYGYTF.

This chain connects TRBV7-2 to TRBJ1-5, with 8 bases aligning to TRBD1. V trimming: 2 bases; J trimming: 4 bases; junction bases outside the gene matches: 4. Per germline, CDR1 SGHTA and CDR2 FQGNSA. There are 15 residues in the CDR3. Here the CDR3 DNA reads TGTGCCAGCAGCTTACAGGGGGCGCTTAATCAGCCCCAGCATTTT. This gives the protein CASSLQGALNQPQHF.

The V gene is TRBV7-9, the J gene TRBJ1-4; the D gene is possibly TRBD1 (5 bases). The CDR3 consists of 15 residues. Germline values: CDR1 SEHNR, CDR2 FQNEAQ (reference sequence). With 4 bases removed from V and 2 bases from J, the gap between germline ends came to 11 bases. The CDR3: CASSSGRATNEKLFF. The CDR3 DNA reads as TGTGCCAGCAGCTCCGGCAGGGCGACTAATGAAAAACTGTTTTTT. The variable domain in full, completed from reference TRBV7-9 and TRBJ1-4, reads DTGVSQNPRHKITKRGQNVTFRCDPISEHNRLYWYRQTLGQGPEFLTYFQNEAQLEKSRLLSDRFSAERPKGSFSTLEIQRTEQGDSAMYLCASSSGRATNEKLFFGSGTQLSVL.

The rearrangement joins TRBV6-5 to TRBJ2-1, with 13 positions matching TRBD2. The length of the CDR3 is 15 residues. Germline V gives CDR1 MNHEY, CDR2 SVGAGI. The J segment lost 5 bases and the V segment lost 6 bases, leaving 4 bases of the junction unmatched. As DNA, the CDR3 is TGTGCCAGCAGGGTGACTAGCGGGGGGAACAATGAGCAGTTCTTC. It encodes CASRVTSGGNNEQFF.

Only a few counts were recorded for this clone. The chain carries TRBV18 and TRBJ2-7; 8 bases are a match to TRBD1. The V gene end was trimmed by 3 bases and the J gene end by 6 bases; junction bases not matched to a gene: 4. CDR3 length: 13 residues. Germline V gives CDR1 KGHSH, CDR2 LQKENI. Here the CDR3 DNA reads TGTGCCAGCTCACCCGGACAGGGAGGCGAGCAGTACTTC. Its protein product is CASSPGQGGEQYF.